This paragraph reports one T cell receptor (beta chain). Germline-derived CDR1 and CDR2 are MNHEY and SMNVEV (reference sequence). The V end lost 8 bases, the J end lost 5 bases, and 15 bases lay between the germline ends. The length of the CDR3 is 13 residues. Assay: immunoSEQ multiplex PCR; the TCRdb copy retains only in-frame clones and omits some. The sample has tens of thousands of clones; 83% are singletons. The sample belongs to a study of a mutant IDH1 vaccine in newly diagnosed glioma. Study context: Most patients had radiochemotherapy with temozolomide before enrollment; others had one alone.

Noted time point: baseline, week 1 (first vaccination visit). Treatment indicated: pre-vaccination baseline after standard-of-care therapy. New WHO grade 3 or 4 astrocytomas that were IDH1-mutant and ATRX-lost had been found in donors. Sequencing used PBMCs, obtained from a glioma patient treated with radiotherapy, temozolomide or both. This TCR was sampled from a woman aged 45-59 years with glioma. The chain employs TRBV27 and TRBJ1-1; possible D gene TRBD1, 6 bases. The CDR3 loop is CASGTKLETEAFF. The CDR3 DNA sequence: TGTGCCAGCGGGACAAAATTAGAAACTGAAGCTTTCTTT.